This entry concerns a single T cell receptor beta chain. TCRdb's copy holds only in-frame clones and misses some; the assay was immunoSEQ multiplex PCR. There are approximately 89,000 clones in the sample; about nine tenths occur only once, and about 5.4% lies in the top ten. The sample comes from a study of T cell responses to AZD1222 COVID-19 vaccine. The CDR3 extends over 15 amino acids. V was cut by 4 bases and J by 0 bases, with 11 bases left in between. Germline V gene sequence: CDR1 SGHRS, CDR2 YFSETQ. The receptor was isolated from an adult who received the AZD1222 COVID-19 vaccine. The starting material was peripheral blood, obtained 28 days after the second AZD1222 dose. The chain uses TRBV5-1 and TRBJ1-3; D gene unclear. CDR3 in DNA: TGCGCCAGCAGCCGCTCGACATTCTCTGGAAACACCATATATTTT. Translating it yields CASSRSTFSGNTIYF. Looking up the rest from reference TRBV5-1 and TRBJ1-3 gives the full variable domain: KAGVTQTPRYLIKTRGQQVTLSCSPISGHRSVSWYQQTPGQGLQFLFEYFSETQRNKGNFPGRFSGRQFSNSRSEMNVSTLELGDSALYLCASSRSTFSGNTIYFGEGSWLTVV.